These T cell receptor beta chains were read from a single sample in a study of human T cells and chemical hapten exposure. TCRdb recomputed calls from the RACE reads with MiXCR, one row per CDR3 protein. In the table there are 95,000 or so distinct CDR3 sequences, about an eighth of which are singletons. Sequenced material: whole blood, taken in connection with sensitization to the hapten diphenylcyclopropenone (DPC). The receptors were sampled from a middle-aged woman with alopecia areata. Some clones in this sample may be carry-over from other donors' samples. Each CDR3 is given with its conserved first and last residue. Fields, in order: J gene, V gene, CDR3 protein.

TRBJ1-1	TRBV6-7	CASSYWRRMNTEAFF
TRBJ1-2	TRBV4-1	CASSQERQGYGYTF
TRBJ1-4	TRBV6-2/TRBV6-3	CASRPSGQVNEKLFF
TRBJ1-5	TRBV12-3/TRBV12-4	CASEVNSNQPQHF
TRBJ2-7	TRBV6-2/TRBV6-3	CASSYDRGTSGRRPTSSYEQYF
TRBJ1-4	TRBV5-5	CASSQGTGGRGKLFF
TRBJ2-7	TRBV27	CASSLGPGAYEQYF
TRBJ2-7	TRBV19	CASSSTGEQYF
TRBJ1-1	TRBV10-3	CAISQGRPEAFF
TRBJ1-5	TRBV29-1	CSVEDKVGQPQHF